Listed here are 15 T cell receptor delta chains from one sample, sequenced in a study of gamma-delta chains in newborns, infants, children. TCRdb made new clone calls on the reads using CATT. The sample shows thousands of delta-chain clones, roughly 35% of them seen only once. The sequenced sample was blood. The origin of the receptors is a child who received the measles vaccine.

Sample share makes this clone medium-sized. This sample includes further DNA sequences coding for the same CDR3. The chain has TRDV2 and TRDJ3; perhaps TRDD3 as D (6 bases). Trimming pared 1 base from V and 0 bases from J, leaving 12 bases between. In germline, CDR1 is GEAIGNYY, CDR2 EKD. The CDR3 consists of 18 residues. CDR3 loop: CACDTGGFSSWDTRQMFF. CDR3 in DNA: TGTGCCTGTGACACTGGGGGCTTCAGCTCCTGGGACACCCGACAGATGTTTTTC.

V and J are TRDV2 and TRDJ1; 10 positions match TRDD3. The length of the CDR3 is 18 residues. CDR1 and CDR2 (germline): GEAIGNYY, EKD. V lost 6 bases to trimming and J lost 0 bases; unmatched junction nucleotides: 15. The CDR3, as DNA: TGTGCCTGTTCTCATTTACTGGGGGATGGTCCGCACACCGATAAACTCATCTTT. Translating it yields CACSHLLGDGPHTDKLIF.

V and J are TRDV3 and TRDJ1; TRDD3 matches 9 bases. The CDR3 is 19 residues long. Germline loops: CDR1 TVYSNPD, CDR2 GDNSRS (reference sequence). J gave up 0 bases and V 2 bases, and 19 bases lay outside the gene matches. Here the CDR3 reads CAFYHPLAGGWEYTDKLIF. CDR3 DNA sequence: TGTGCCTTTTACCACCCTCTAGCTGGGGGATGGGAGTACACCGATAAACTCATCTTT. Based on the CDR3 plus reference TRDV3 and TRDJ1, the full variable domain is CDKVTQSSPDQTVASGSEVVLLCTYDTVYSNPDLFWYRIRPDYSFQFVFYGDNSRSEGADFTQGRFSVKHILTQKAFHLVISPVRTEDSATYYCAFYHPLAGGWEYTDKLIFGKGTRVTVEP.

In the case of this clone: Since a much larger clone is just one base distant, this may be a read error. J is TRDJ1 and V is TRDV1; 7 bases map to TRDD3. The V gene end was trimmed by 0 bases and the J gene end by 0 bases; junction bases not matched to a gene: 22. Germline values: CDR1 TSWWSYY, CDR2 QGS. CDR3 size: 22 residues. This chain's CDR3 is CALGELSQLRYPLGSYTDKLIF. In DNA form, the CDR3 reads TGTGCTCTTGGGGAACTATCCCAACTTCGTTATCCACTGGGGTCGTACACCGATAAACTCATCTTT.

The chain links TRDV3 to TRDJ3, with 8 bases fitting TRDD3. Germline assignment: CDR1 TVYSNPD and CDR2 GDNSRS (reference sequence). V gave up 2 bases and J gave up 0 bases; unmatched junction bases: 18. This CDR3 region has 21 residues. The CDR3 region is CAFLLPSLGEASSWDTRQMFF. The CDR3 DNA follows: TGTGCCTTTCTTCTTCCTTCCCTGGGGGAAGCCTCCTCCTGGGACACCCGACAGATGTTTTTC.

This clone was counted between two and nine times. This likely came from a read error, as a far larger clone is one base away. This rearrangement joins TRDV3 to TRDJ1, with 10 bases identical to TRDD3. The V gene end was trimmed by 4 bases and the J gene end by 3 bases; junction bases not matched to a gene: 17. The germline V gene encodes CDR1 TVYSNPD and CDR2 GDNSRS (reference sequence). This CDR3 is 17 amino acids long. The CDR3 coding sequence is TGTGCCTCCAAGTTCCTACCTGACTGGGGGATCGCCGATAAACTCATCTTT. Translating it yields CASKFLPDWGIADKLIF. The full variable domain, in which reference TRDV3 and TRDJ1 provide the parts outside the CDR3, is CDKVTQSSPDQTVASGSEVVLLCTYDTVYSNPDLFWYRIRPDYSFQFVFYGDNSRSEGADFTQGRFSVKHILTQKAFHLVISPVRTEDSATYYCASKFLPDWGIADKLIFGKGTRVTVEP.

CDR3 in amino acids: CALGEGGLQDYWGILPYTDKLIF. The CDR3 DNA reads as TGTGCTCTTGGGGAAGGAGGTCTACAGGATTACTGGGGGATACTGCCGTACACCGATAAACTCATCTTT. This chain connects TRDV1 to TRDJ1; 12 bases are a match to TRDD3. V trimming: 2 bases; J trimming: 0 bases; junction bases outside the gene matches: 22. Germline-derived CDR1 and CDR2 are TSWWSYY and QGS. This CDR3 spans 23 amino acids.

This clone appeared a few times. It is likely a read error: a sequence one base away is far more abundant. The same CDR3 can be traced to other DNA sequences in this sample. This chain links TRDV1 with TRDJ1, with a weak D call TRDD3 (5 bases). V shed 3 bases and J shed 0 bases, with 11 bases lying between them. Germline CDR1 is TSWWSYY and CDR2 is QGS. The CDR3 has 15 amino acids. Here the CDR3 DNA reads TGTGCTCTTGGGGAGGCGCCCTGGGACACCGATAAACTCATCTTT. Its translation is CALGEAPWDTDKLIF.

V gene TRDV1 combines with J gene TRDJ1, with 12 bases aligning to TRDD3. CDR1 is TSWWSYY and CDR2 is QGS in the germline V gene. Trimming removed 2 bases from V and 3 bases from J; junction bases left unmatched: 10. The CDR3 is made up of 18 amino acids. CDR3 bases: TGTGCTCTTGGGGAAGTTCTGGGGGATACGCGGAGGTCCGATAAACTCATCTTT. It specifies CALGEVLGDTRRSDKLIF.

The chain carries TRDV1 and TRDJ1, with TRDD3 identical over 11 bases. The germline CDR1 and CDR2 sequences are TSWWSYY and QGS. The CDR3 contains 20 residues. V gave up 2 bases and J gave up 0 bases; unmatched junction bases: 14. CDR3 amino acids: CALGEGWGIPSILYTDKLIF. As DNA, the CDR3 is TGTGCTCTTGGGGAAGGCTGGGGGATACCGTCCATTCTTTACACCGATAAACTCATCTTT.

By sample fraction, this clone is medium-sized. V gene TRDV2 combines with J gene TRDJ1; the D gene is possibly TRDD3 (5 bases). The CDR3 sequence is 18 residues long. V lost 3 bases and J 2 bases, leaving 24 bases between the germline ends. Germline V CDR1 and CDR2: GEAIGNYY, EKD. CDR3 sequence reads: CACDQLVVTHRGTDKLIF. The CDR3 DNA sequence: TGTGCCTGTGACCAACTCGTTGTGACCCACCGGGGGACCGATAAACTCATCTTT.

The rearrangement links TRDV1 to TRDJ1; 9 bases align to TRDD3. This CDR3 spans 17 amino acids. The J segment lost 0 bases and the V segment lost 0 bases, leaving 5 bases of the junction unmatched. Germline V lookup: CDR1 TSWWSYY, CDR2 QGS. The CDR3 coding sequence is TGTGCTCTTGGGGAACTGGGTTACTGGGGGAACACCGATAAACTCATCTTT. Its translation: CALGELGYWGNTDKLIF.

By its share, this clone is medium-sized. V and J are TRDV2 and TRDJ1; a weak D match, TRDD3 (5 bases). The CDR3 contains 15 residues. CDR1 is GEAIGNYY, CDR2 EKD, per germline. Trimming took 4 bases from V and 0 from J, leaving 14 bases between them. The CDR3 region has the DNA TGTGCCTGTGAGACCGGGATGCCTTACACCGATAAACTCATCTTT. Amino acid sequence: CACETGMPYTDKLIF.

The V gene is TRDV2, the J gene TRDJ3, with 9 bases aligning to TRDD3. Germline loops: CDR1 GEAIGNYY, CDR2 EKD. This CDR3 region has 20 residues. Trimming removed 0 bases from V and 0 bases from J; junction bases left unmatched: 8. This CDR3 is CACDTAENWGSSWDTRQMFF. Here the CDR3 DNA reads TGTGCCTGTGACACCGCTGAGAACTGGGGGAGCTCCTGGGACACCCGACAGATGTTTTTC.

This clone was counted a few times. The rearrangement uses TRDV2 and TRDJ1; TRDD3 matches at 10 bases. Germline CDR1 and CDR2: GEAIGNYY and EKD. The length of the CDR3 is 15 residues. V shed 4 bases and J 0 bases; nucleotides not matched to a gene: 4. The CDR3 region is CACDRTGGYTDKLIF. In nucleotides, the CDR3 is TGTGCCTGTGATCGTACTGGGGGATACACCGATAAACTCATCTTT.